This TCR beta chain was sequenced in a study of Tregs in tolerant kidney transplant recipients. Here immunoSEQ multiplex PCR was the method, and the copy in TCRdb shows in-frame clones only, minus some. The data show tens of thousands of clones, with 85% to 95% seen just once and 4.5% to 5% held by the top ten. This CDR3 is built from 16 residues. Germline assignment: CDR1 SNHLY and CDR2 FYNNEI. Trimming removed 3 bases at V and 0 bases at J, with 13 bases between. Sequences were obtained from CD8+ T cells from blood. The chain combines TRBV2 with TRBJ2-3, with TRBD2 as a possible D gene (6 bases). The sequence derives from a human donor in good health. CDR3 sequence: CASSDGAGPSTDTQYF. In DNA, the CDR3 is TGTGCCAGCAGTGATGGGGCGGGACCTAGCACAGATACGCAGTATTTT.